This entry features one T cell receptor (beta chain) sequence. Its antigen is not yet known. No much larger clone exists at a distance of one base, and base qualities are not known. This record comes from a study of blood T cell repertoires in COVID-19 (dated by TCRdb to the early 2020s). In terms of the full investigation: Samples from collaborators originated in the United States, Italy and Spain and spanned both the acute and convalescent phases of COVID-19. The samples were drawn from the first 160 participants of the ongoing ImmuneRACE study and from 950 to 1,500 subjects provided by 6 global collaborators. The repertoires were made available in a free public database intended to serve as a resource for research on the immune response to SARS-CoV-2. A de-identified subject ID, COVID-19 status, age in years and sex were almost always included in the sample metadata. Subjects who had been exposed to COVID-19, were actively infected with it, or had recovered from it provided the deeply sampled blood TCRbeta repertoires that made up the dataset. Where available, HLA class I and class II types were taken from metadata supplied by the sample provider and were not determined by assay-based typing. The material from the prospective study consisted of cDNA or gDNA derived from T cells, B-cell-depleted T cells, or PBMCs. The research as a whole found: Clinical and demographic metadata were provided uncurated, with the amount varying by source and participant.

The immunoSEQ Assay, a bias-controlled multiplex PCR, was used to amplify TCRbeta CDR3 regions from genomic DNA. As for the original processing: The number of nucleated cells in each sample was estimated from the amplification of reference gene primers within the assay. To quantify the absolute abundance of each unique TCRbeta CDR3 rearrangement, sequence reads were collapsed and filtered. For each sample, productive Simpson clonality was calculated as the square root of Simpson's diversity index over productive rearrangements. This immuneACCESS table, as held by TCRdb, lists in-frame sequences with V and J called but not all clones. Of the missing ones, under half trace to an unresolved V gene in checked studies; the others have no known cause. V, J and clone size derive from that table, while D and trimming were established from the DNA sequence. For this sample the table gives 110,000 or so clones, of which more than 60% were detected only once. The ten biggest clones cover about 6.8% of the sample.

Reading the germline V gene gives CDR1 SNHLY and CDR2 FYNNEI. V loses 5 bases of germline sequence and J loses 6 bases, and the interval between the two ends is 13 bases. From its cysteine to its phenylalanine, the CDR3 spans 13 amino acids. Just the 39-base CDR3 DNA is kept, in frame starting at base 1. Each collaborating institution followed its own protocols to collect whole blood in K2EDTA tubes. Collaborator samples were shipped for TCRbeta analysis as frozen whole blood, isolated PBMCs, or DNA extracted from either sample type. Source material: peripheral blood. This sequence uses TRBV2 and TRBJ2-5; perhaps TRBD1 is the D gene, with 6 bases matching. This receptor was taken from a man aged 70 or older with acute or convalescent COVID-19. This receptor has the CDR3 CASSPTGLQTQYF. The base sequence is TGTGCCAGCAGTCCGACAGGTTTGCAGACCCAGTACTTC. The entire variable domain, with the stretches around the CDR3 drawn from the reference TRBV2 and TRBJ2-5 proteins, is EPEVTQTPSHQVTQMGQEVILRCVPISNHLYFYWYRQILGQKVEFLVSFYNNEISEKSEIFDDQFSVERPDGSNFTLKIRSTKLEDSAMYFCASSPTGLQTQYFGPGTRLLVL.